This T cell receptor beta chain was sequenced in a study of cytomegalovirus exposure and HLA in healthy donors. Researchers ran the PCR with 60 Vbeta and 13 Jbeta primers. The table came from immunoSEQ multiplex PCR; TCRdb's copy has only in-frame clones and leaves some out. The profile shows around 150,000 clones, about 72% of them singletons. As regards this clone: The sample carries other DNA sequences with the same CDR3.

The CDR3 length is 16 residues. CDR1 is LNHNV, CDR2 YYDKDF, per germline (reference sequence). V lost 1 base, J lost 5 bases, and 15 bases lay in between. The receptor was isolated from a man aged 60 to 69 in good health and CMV-seronegative. The sequenced sample was PBMCs. The J gene is TRBJ2-1, the V gene TRBV15; D possibly corresponds to TRBD2 (5 bases). CDR3 sequence: CATSRGKTSPNNEQFF. As DNA, the CDR3 is TGTGCCACCAGCAGAGGTAAAACTAGTCCGAACAATGAGCAGTTCTTC.